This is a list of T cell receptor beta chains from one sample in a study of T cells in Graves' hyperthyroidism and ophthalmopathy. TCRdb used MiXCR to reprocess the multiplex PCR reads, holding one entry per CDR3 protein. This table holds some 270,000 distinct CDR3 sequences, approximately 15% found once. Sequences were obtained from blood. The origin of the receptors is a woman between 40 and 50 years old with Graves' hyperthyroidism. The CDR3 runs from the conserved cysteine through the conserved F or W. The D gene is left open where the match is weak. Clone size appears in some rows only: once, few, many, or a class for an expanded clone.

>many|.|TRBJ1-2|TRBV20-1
TGCAGTGCGGGGGAAGAGGCGTACTATGGCTACACCTTC
CSAGEEAYYGYTF
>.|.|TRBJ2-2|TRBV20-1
TGCAGTGCTAGGGAGCAGCCGGGGACCGGGGAGCTGTTTTTT
CSAREQPGTGELFF
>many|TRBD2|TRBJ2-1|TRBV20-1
TGCAGTGCTAGTAGCCGGGAGGGCCAGTCCTACAATGAGCAGTTCTTC
CSASSREGQSYNEQFF
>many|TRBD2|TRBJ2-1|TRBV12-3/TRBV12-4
TGTGCCAGCAGTCTGCCTAGCGGGAGCTACAATGAGCAGTTCTTC
CASSLPSGSYNEQFF
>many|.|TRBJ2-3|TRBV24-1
TGTGCCACCAGTGATGGAGGCAGGCTCACAGATACGCAGTATTTT
CATSDGGRLTDTQYF
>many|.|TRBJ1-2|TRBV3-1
TGTGCCAGCAGCCAAGATTATCACTACACCTTC
CASSQDYHYTF
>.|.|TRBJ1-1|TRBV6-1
TGTGCCAGCGGGAGCCCTGAAGCTTCCTTT
CASGSPEASF
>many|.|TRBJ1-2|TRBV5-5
TGTGCCAGCAGCTCAGGGTTAAACTATGGCTACACCTTC
CASSSGLNYGYTF
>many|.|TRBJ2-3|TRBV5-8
TGTGCCAGCAGCCGCTGGACTACCGATACGCAGTATTTT
CASSRWTTDTQYF
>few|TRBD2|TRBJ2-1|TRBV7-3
TGTGCCAGCAGCCCTCGACTAGCGGGAGAAGATGAGCAGTTCTTC
CASSPRLAGEDEQFF
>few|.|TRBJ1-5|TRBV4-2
TGTGCCAGCAGCCAAGATGGAAGCAATCAGCCCCAGCATTTT
CASSQDGSNQPQHF
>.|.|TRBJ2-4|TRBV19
TGTGCCAGTAATGGCGGGACAGCCAAAAACATTCAGTACTTC
CASNGGTAKNIQYF
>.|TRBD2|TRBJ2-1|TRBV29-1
TGCAGCGTTGCTAGCGGGGACAATGAGCAGTTCTTC
CSVASGDNEQFF
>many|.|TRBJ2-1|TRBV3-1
TGTGCCAGCAGCGACTTCGTAATTTCGGAGCAGTTCTTC
CASSDFVISEQFF
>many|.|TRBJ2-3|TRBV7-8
TGTGCCAGCAGCTTAGGGGCCTTATCCAAGCGCACAGATACGCAGTATTTT
CASSLGALSKRTDTQYF
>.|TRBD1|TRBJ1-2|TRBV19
TGTGCCACTAACGACAGGGATGCGTCTGGCTACACCTTC
CATNDRDASGYTF
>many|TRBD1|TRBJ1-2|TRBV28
TGTGCCAGCAGCCCAGGACAGGTCTATGGCTACACCTTC
CASSPGQVYGYTF
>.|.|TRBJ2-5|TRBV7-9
TGTGCCAGCAGCTTCCCAGCCCCCCAGTACTTC
CASSFPAPQYF
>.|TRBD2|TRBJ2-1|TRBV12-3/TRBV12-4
TGTGCCAGCAGACGAACCGGGACTAGCGGGGAGCAGTTCTTC
CASRRTGTSGEQFF
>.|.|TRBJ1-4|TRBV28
TGTGCCAGCAGTTCCGGCGGGACAAGTAATGAAAAACTGTTTTTT
CASSSGGTSNEKLFF
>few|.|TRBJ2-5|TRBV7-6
TGTGCTAGCAGCTTAAGGATTGGGCCCCAAGAGACCCAGTACTTC
CASSLRIGPQETQYF
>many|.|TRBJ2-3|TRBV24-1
TGTGCCACCAGTGGCCTTAGCGGCGGTACGCAGTATTTT
CATSGLSGGTQYF
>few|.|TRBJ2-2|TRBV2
TGTGCCAGCAATCGGGAACCGGGCACCGGGGAGCTGTTTTTT
CASNREPGTGELFF
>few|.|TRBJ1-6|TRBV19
TGTGCCAGTAGCCAGAGAGGGAATAATTCACCCCTCCACTTT
CASSQRGNNSPLHF
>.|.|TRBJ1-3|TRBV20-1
TGCAGTGCTAGGGGGTCGGAACCCACGGACACCATATATTTT
CSARGSEPTDTIYF
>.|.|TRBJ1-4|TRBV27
TGTGCCAGCAGTTCAATAGGAGAAAAACTGTTTTTT
CASSSIGEKLFF
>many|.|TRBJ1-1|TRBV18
TGTGCCAGCTTTCAGGCGGTTGGAAACACTGAAGCTTTCTTT
CASFQAVGNTEAFF
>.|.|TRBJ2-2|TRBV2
TGTGCCAGCAGCTTTGGGGCGCTGACCGGGGAGCTGTTTTTT
CASSFGALTGELFF
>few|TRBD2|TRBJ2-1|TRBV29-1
TGCAGCGTCCCCGGGACTAGCCAAAATGAGCAGTTCTTC
CSVPGTSQNEQFF
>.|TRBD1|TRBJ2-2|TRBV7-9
TGTGCCAGCAGCTTGAGTGGGACAGGTGGAGGCGGGGAGCTGTTTTTT
CASSLSGTGGGGELFF
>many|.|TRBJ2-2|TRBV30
TGTGCCTGGAGCGGGATAAGGAACACCGGGGAGCTGTTTTTT
CAWSGIRNTGELFF
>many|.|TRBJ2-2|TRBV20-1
TGCAGTGCTAGATTTAGGAGCACCGGGGAGCTGTTTTTT
CSARFRSTGELFF
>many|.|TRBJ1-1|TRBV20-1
TGCAGTGCTAGTTTGGTTAACACTGAAGCTTTCTTT
CSASLVNTEAFF
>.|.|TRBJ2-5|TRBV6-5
TGTGCCAGCAGTTACTCGAGGGGGGGGCAGACCCAGTACTTC
CASSYSRGGQTQYF
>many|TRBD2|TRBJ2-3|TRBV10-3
TGTGCCATCAGCTTGTCGGCGGGGGAAATCACAGATACGCAGTATTTT
CAISLSAGEITDTQYF
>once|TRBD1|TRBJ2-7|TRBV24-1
TGTGCCAGCAGTTTTCGGTCACAGGGGGGCGAGCAGTACTTC
CASSFRSQGGEQYF
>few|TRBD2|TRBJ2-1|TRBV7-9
TGTGCCAGCAGCTTAGGCAATCTAGCGGGAGGGTACAATGAGCAGTTCTTC
CASSLGNLAGGYNEQFF
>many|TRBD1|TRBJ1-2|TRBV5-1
TGCGCCAGCAGCGCTGGGACAGGGTTGGATGGCTACACCTTC
CASSAGTGLDGYTF
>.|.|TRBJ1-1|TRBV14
TGTGCCAGCAGCCAATTTAAAGGAATTGAAGCTTTCTTT
CASSQFKGIEAFF